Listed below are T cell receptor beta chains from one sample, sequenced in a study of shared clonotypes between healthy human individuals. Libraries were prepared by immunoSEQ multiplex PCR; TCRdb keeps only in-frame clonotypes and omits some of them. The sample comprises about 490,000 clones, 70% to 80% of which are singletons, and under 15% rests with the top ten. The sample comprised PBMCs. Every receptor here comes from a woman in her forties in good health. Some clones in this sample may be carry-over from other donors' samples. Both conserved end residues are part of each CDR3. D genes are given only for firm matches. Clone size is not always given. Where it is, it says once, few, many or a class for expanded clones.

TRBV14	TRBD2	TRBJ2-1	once	CASSPTSGTNNEQFF	TGTGCCAGCAGCCCGACTAGCGGGACGAACAATGAGCAGTTCTTC
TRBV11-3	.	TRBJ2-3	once	CASSGVTDTQYF	TGTGCCAGCTCGGGGGTCACAGATACGCAGTATTTT
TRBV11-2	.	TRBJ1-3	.	CASSPKSSGNTIYF	TGTGCCAGCAGCCCTAAAAGCTCTGGAAACACCATATATTTT
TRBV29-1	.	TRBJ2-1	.	CSVGQGANEQFF	TGCAGCGTTGGCCAGGGAGCTAATGAGCAGTTCTTC
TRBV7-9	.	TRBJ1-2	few	CASSLVAGSSNYGYTF	TGTGCCAGCAGCTTAGTCGCGGGCAGCTCTAACTATGGCTACACCTTC
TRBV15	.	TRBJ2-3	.	CATTDNRDTQYF	TGTGCCACCACGGACAATCGGGATACGCAGTATTTT
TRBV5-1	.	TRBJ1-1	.	CASSLDLGVTEAFF	TGCGCCAGCAGCTTGGATTTAGGGGTAACTGAAGCTTTCTTT
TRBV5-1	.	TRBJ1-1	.	CASSSSGGPTEAFF	TGCGCCAGCAGCTCAAGCGGGGGACCCACTGAAGCTTTCTTT
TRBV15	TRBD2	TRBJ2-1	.	CATSRLAGGFSSYNEQFF	TGTGCCACCAGCAGACTAGCGGGAGGCTTTAGCTCCTACAATGAGCAGTTCTTC
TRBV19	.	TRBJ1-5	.	CASSPPNSNQPQHF	TGTGCCAGTAGTCCTCCAAATAGCAATCAGCCCCAGCATTTT
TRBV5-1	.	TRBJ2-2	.	CASSLVVNTGELFF	TGCGCCAGCAGCTTGGTGGTAAACACCGGGGAGCTGTTTTTT
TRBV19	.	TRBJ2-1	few	CASDRGYEQFF	TGTGCCAGCGATCGAGGGTATGAGCAGTTCTTC
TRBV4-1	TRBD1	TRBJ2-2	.	CASSQGQGNTGELFF	TGCGCCAGCAGCCAAGGACAGGGAAACACCGGGGAGCTGTTTTTT
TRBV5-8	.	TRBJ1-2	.	CASSVNSPTGYYGYTF	TGTGCCAGCAGCGTCAACAGCCCTACAGGGTACTATGGCTACACCTTC
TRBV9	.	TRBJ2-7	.	CASSPGIQPPKYEQYF	TGTGCCAGCAGCCCCGGGATCCAGCCCCCAAAATACGAGCAGTACTTC
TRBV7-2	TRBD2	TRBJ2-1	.	CASSLSSGSGYNEQFF	TGTGCCAGCAGCCTCAGTAGCGGGAGTGGTTACAATGAGCAGTTCTTC
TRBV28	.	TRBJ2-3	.	CASIDITTDTQYF	TGTGCCAGCATAGATATAACCACAGATACGCAGTATTTT
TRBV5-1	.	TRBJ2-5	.	CASSPGAGKQETQYF	TGCGCCAGCAGCCCGGGCGCAGGGAAGCAAGAGACCCAGTACTTC
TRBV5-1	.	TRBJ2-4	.	CASSPQGGGNIQYF	TGCGCCAGCAGCCCCCAAGGGGGGGGGAACATTCAGTACTTC
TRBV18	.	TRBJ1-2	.	CASSPDGSYGYTF	TGTGCCAGCTCACCAGACGGAAGCTATGGCTACACCTTC
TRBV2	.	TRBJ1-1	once	CASNIPGSTEAFF	TGTGCCAGCAACATACCGGGGAGCACTGAAGCTTTCTTT
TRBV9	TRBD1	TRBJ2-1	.	CASSAPSGDRGPYNEQFF	TGTGCCAGCAGCGCCCCTTCCGGGGACAGGGGCCCCTACAATGAGCAGTTCTTC
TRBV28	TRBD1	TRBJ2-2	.	CASSFVGQGNTGELFF	TGTGCCAGCAGTTTCGTCGGACAGGGTAACACCGGGGAGCTGTTTTTT
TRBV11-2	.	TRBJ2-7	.	CASRAIGGQYEQYF	TGTGCCAGCAGAGCAATTGGGGGCCAATACGAGCAGTACTTC
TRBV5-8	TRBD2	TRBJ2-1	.	CASSSAGLAGSGNYYNEQFF	TGTGCCAGCAGCTCGGCAGGATTAGCGGGTAGCGGAAATTACTACAATGAGCAGTTCTTC
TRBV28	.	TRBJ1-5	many	CASSSGQRPQHF	TGTGCCAGCAGTTCCGGACAGCGGCCCCAGCATTTT
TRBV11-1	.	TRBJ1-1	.	CASSLLKGGTQDEAFF	TGTGCCAGCAGCTTATTAAAAGGAGGCACACAGGATGAAGCTTTCTTT
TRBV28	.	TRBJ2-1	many	CASSNMGYNEQFF	TGTGCCAGCAGCAACATGGGGTACAATGAGCAGTTCTTC
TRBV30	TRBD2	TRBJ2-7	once	CAWRRSGNEQYF	TGTGCCTGGAGGCGTAGCGGGAACGAGCAGTACTTC
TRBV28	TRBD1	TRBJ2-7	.	CASSFGTGFSYEQYF	TGTGCCAGCAGTTTTGGGACAGGGTTTTCCTACGAGCAGTACTTC
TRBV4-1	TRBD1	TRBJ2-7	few	CASSQGAGGAYEQYF	TGCGCCAGCAGCCAAGGGGCAGGGGGCGCTTACGAGCAGTACTTC
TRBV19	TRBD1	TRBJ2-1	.	CASSIPGTGRGHNEQFF	TGTGCCAGTAGTATTCCCGGGACAGGGAGAGGGCATAATGAGCAGTTCTTC
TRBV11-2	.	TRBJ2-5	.	CASSLVGEKETQYF	TGTGCCAGCAGCTTAGTTGGGGAAAAAGAGACCCAGTACTTC
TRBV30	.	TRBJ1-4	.	CAWSVPFNEKLFF	TGTGCCTGGAGTGTACCCTTTAATGAAAAACTGTTTTTT
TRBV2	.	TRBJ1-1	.	CASRRERNTEAFF	TGTGCCAGCAGAAGGGAGAGGAACACTGAAGCTTTCTTT
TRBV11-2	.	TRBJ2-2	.	CASSLERPLQRVAGELFF	TGTGCCAGCAGCTTAGAGCGGCCTCTTCAGAGGGTAGCCGGGGAGCTGTTTTTT
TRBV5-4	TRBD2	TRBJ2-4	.	CASSFSGSNIQYF	TGTGCCAGCAGCTTCAGCGGGAGCAACATTCAGTACTTC
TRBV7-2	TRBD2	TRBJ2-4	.	CASSLDASGTYIQYF	TGTGCCAGCAGCTTAGATGCTAGCGGGACATACATTCAGTACTTC